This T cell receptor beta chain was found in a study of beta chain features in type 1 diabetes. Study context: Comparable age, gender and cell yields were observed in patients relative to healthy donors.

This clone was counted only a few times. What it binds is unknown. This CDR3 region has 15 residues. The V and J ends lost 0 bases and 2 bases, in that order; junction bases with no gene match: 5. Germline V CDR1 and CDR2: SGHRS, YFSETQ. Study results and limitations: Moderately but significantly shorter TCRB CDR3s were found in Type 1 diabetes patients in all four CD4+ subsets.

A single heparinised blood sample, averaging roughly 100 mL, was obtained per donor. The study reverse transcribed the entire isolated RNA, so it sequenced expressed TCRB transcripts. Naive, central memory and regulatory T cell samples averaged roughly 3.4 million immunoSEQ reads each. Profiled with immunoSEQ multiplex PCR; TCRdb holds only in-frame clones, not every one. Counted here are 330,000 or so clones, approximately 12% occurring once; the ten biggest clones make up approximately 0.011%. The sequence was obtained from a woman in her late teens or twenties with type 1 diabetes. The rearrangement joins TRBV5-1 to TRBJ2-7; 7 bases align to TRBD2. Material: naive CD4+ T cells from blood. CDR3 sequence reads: CASSLGSGFTYEQYF. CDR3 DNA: TGCGCCAGCAGCTTGGGTAGCGGGTTCACCTACGAGCAGTACTTC.